These 32 T cell receptor beta chains came from one sample sequenced in a study of post-analysis software for immune sequencing data (dated by TCRdb to about 2015). Library preparation used PCR. Sequencing took place on an Illumina HiSeq 2500. To reduce PCR and sequencing biases, unique molecular identifiers were incorporated into the TCR beta cDNA libraries. The public reads were run again by TCRdb, first through fastp at Q25 and then through MiXCR, and only productive beta chains were kept. A single entry per CDR3 protein holds the most common genes and DNA from its merged rows. The sample includes 740,000 or so distinct CDR3 sequences, with approximately 50% observed a single time. Of the sample, over 4% is held by the ten largest clones. These TCRs' antigens remain unknown. The study at large found these results: Patients showed significantly higher frequencies than controls for a handful of TRBV segments, among them TRBV5-6, TRBV5-1 and TRBV20-1.

The sample comprised blood. Receptors originate from a girl under 18 with multiple sclerosis.

Details on this clonotype: A junction end diverges from the germline sequence, so it may reflect a read error. The V and J genes are TRBV7-7 and TRBJ2-1, with D possibly being TRBD2 (5 bases). The J call is doubtful: the DNA matches TRBJ2-7 better. The CDR3 consists of 16 residues. The germline V gene encodes CDR1 SSHAT and CDR2 FNYEAQ (reference sequence). The CDR3 is CASSQLGRASYNEQYF. The CDR3 DNA reads TGTGCTAGCAGCCAACTAGGGCGGGCCTCCTACAATGAGCAGTACTTC.

This chain uses TRBV18 with TRBJ2-1, with 14 bases identical to TRBD2. In germline, CDR1 is KGHSH, CDR2 LQKENI. CDR3 size: 16 residues. After removal of 3 bases from V and 9 bases from J, the junction contained 7 bases not matched to a gene. CDR3 coding DNA: TGTGCCAGCTCACCCACGACTAGCGGGGGGGCTTTTGAGCAGTTCTTC. Translating gives CASSPTTSGGAFEQFF.

This clonotype showed up just a few times. V and J are TRBV25-1 and TRBJ2-7; the match to TRBD2 covers 12 bases. Germline values: CDR1 MGHDK, CDR2 SYGVNS. V gave up 5 bases and J gave up 6 bases; unmatched junction bases: 5. The CDR3 consists of 14 residues. CDR3 sequence (DNA): TGTGCCAGCAGTAGACTAGCGGGAGAGTTCGAGCAGTACTTC. It encodes CASSRLAGEFEQYF.

The CDR3 is CASSKASGEWKYF. CDR3 nucleotide sequence: TGTGCCAGCAGCAAGGCTAGCGGGGAATGGAAGTACTTC. The chain links TRBV7-2 to TRBJ2-5; 9 bases are shared with TRBD2. Per the germline V gene, CDR1 is SGHTA and CDR2 is FQGNSA. There are 13 residues in the CDR3. V lost 5 bases, J lost 12 bases, and 10 bases stayed unmatched.

On this clonotype itself: An end of the junction does not agree with germline; a read error may underlie this. The chain carries TRBV10-3 and TRBJ2-1, with 12 bases lining up with TRBD2. This CDR3 is built from 16 residues. The germline V gene has CDR1 ENHRY and CDR2 SYGVKD. The CDR3 region is CAISRGLAGVVNGQFF. CDR3 DNA sequence: TGTGCCATCAGCAGGGGACTAGCGGGCGTCGTCAATGGGCAGTTCTTC.

The chain recombines TRBV5-1 with TRBJ2-5; no clear D gene. Germline V gives CDR1 SGHRS, CDR2 YFSETQ. The V gene lost 4 bases and the J gene lost 5 bases, with 12 bases spanning the gap. CDR3 size: 13 residues. The CDR3 coding sequence is TGCGCCAGCAGCGGACGGCCAACGGAGACCCAGTACTTC. Protein product: CASSGRPTETQYF. Variable domain in full (rest from reference TRBV5-1 and TRBJ2-5): KAGVTQTPRYLIKTRGQQVTLSCSPISGHRSVSWYQQTPGQGLQFLFEYFSETQRNKGNFPGRFSGRQFSNSRSEMNVSTLELGDSALYLCASSGRPTETQYFGPGTRLLVL.

V usage is TRBV28 and J usage is TRBJ2-4; D call uncertain. The J call is doubtful: the DNA matches TRBJ2-7 better. This CDR3 is 14 amino acids long. Germline V gene data show CDR1 as MDHEN and CDR2 as SYDVKM. The CDR3 sequence: CASSLWQVNYEQYF. The CDR3 region has the DNA TGTGCCAGCAGTTTGTGGCAGGTCAACTACGAGCAGTACTTC.

This clonotype appeared a few times. The chain carries TRBV11-2 and TRBJ2-4, with D perhaps being TRBD1 or TRBD2 (6 bases each). The J call could be wrong; TRBJ2-5 is a better fit for the DNA end. The CDR3 contains 14 residues. The V gene's germline CDR1 is SGHAT and CDR2 FQNNGV. In DNA form, the CDR3 reads TGTGCCAGCAGCTTCGGGGGCCTTACGGAGACCCAGTACTTC. It specifies CASSFGGLTETQYF.

This chain connects TRBV20-1 to TRBJ2-1; D possibly matches TRBD1 or TRBD2 (6 bases each). CDR1 and CDR2 (germline): DFQATT, SNEGSKA (reference sequence). The CDR3 extends over 15 amino acids. V was shortened by 7 bases and J by 0 bases, with 16 bases between the two germline ends. The CDR3: CSVQGGTYSYNEQFF. The CDR3 DNA follows: TGCAGTGTTCAAGGGGGGACCTACTCCTACAATGAGCAGTTCTTC.

The genes are TRBV12-3 or TRBV12-4 and TRBJ2-5; D remains unclear. The DNA matches TRBJ2-7 better at its end, which makes the J call doubtful. The CDR3 contains 17 residues. The CDR3 DNA is TGTGCCAGCAGTTTAGCTTTCTCTGGCGGAGCGTCCTACGAGCAGTACTTC. Residues: CASSLAFSGGASYEQYF.

The genes are TRBV6-6 and TRBJ2-7; TRBD2 agrees at 8 bases. Unmatched junction bases numbered 12, after V lost 2 bases and J lost 6 bases. This CDR3 has 16 residues. Germline assignment: CDR1 MNHNY and CDR2 SVGAGI (reference sequence). The chain's CDR3 is CASSYPAGTSGPEQYF. In DNA form, the CDR3 reads TGTGCCAGCAGTTACCCGGCCGGGACTAGTGGCCCCGAGCAGTACTTC.

J is TRBJ2-7 and V is TRBV13; 9 nucleotides match TRBD2. V shed 6 bases and J 0 bases; nucleotides not matched to a gene: 6. CDR1 is PRHDT, CDR2 FYEKMQ, per germline (reference sequence). CDR3 length equals 15 residues. The DNA for the CDR3 is TGTGCCAGCAGTCCTAGACTAGCGGCCTCCTACGAGCAGTACTTC. Translating gives CASSPRLAASYEQYF.

The chain has TRBV20-1 and TRBJ2-7; D uncertain. Germline assignment: CDR1 DFQATT and CDR2 SNEGSKA (reference sequence). The CDR3 has 11 residues. V was pared by 7 bases and J by 7 bases, with 14 bases between. The CDR3 sequence: CSVLSNLEQYF. CDR3 coding DNA: TGCAGTGTCCTGTCTAACTTGGAGCAGTACTTC.

This rearrangement joins TRBV12-3 or TRBV12-4 to TRBJ1-5; no firm D call. V gave up 0 bases and J gave up 6 bases, with 6 bases separating them. This CDR3 comprises 13 residues. CDR3 bases: TGTGCCAGCAGTTTAGCGCTGGCTCAGCCCCAGCATTTT. Translating it yields CASSLALAQPQHF.

The CDR3 DNA reads TGTGCCAGCAGCGGAGTGGGGGCCTATGGCTACACCTTC. Translating gives CASSGVGAYGYTF. The chain couples TRBV7-2 to TRBJ1-2, with a tentative D call TRBD1 (6 bases). Trimming left V 5 bases short and J 4 bases short, with 11 bases between. This CDR3 spans 13 amino acids. Per the germline V gene, CDR1 is SGHTA and CDR2 is FQGNSA.

This clonotype was seen a few times. The chain links TRBV10-2 to TRBJ2-7; D remains ambiguous. This CDR3 contains 12 residues. Deletions cut 1 base from V and 2 bases from J, with 3 bases between. The V gene's germline CDR1 is WSHSY and CDR2 SAAADI. Written as DNA, the CDR3 is TGCGCCAGCAGTGAGTTGGCCTACGAGCAGTACTTC. It encodes CASSELAYEQYF.

This clonotype was detected only once. The J gene is TRBJ1-2, the V gene TRBV19; D remains ambiguous. Trimming cost V 0 bases and J 8 bases, with 10 bases left between them. CDR3 size: 13 residues. Germline values: CDR1 LNHDA, CDR2 SQIVND (reference sequence). CDR3 protein: CASSIDLVRGYTF. The CDR3 DNA sequence: TGTGCCAGTAGTATAGATCTGGTGCGCGGCTACACCTTC.

The chain carries TRBV20-1 and TRBJ2-5; D remains unclear. The ends were cut back, 5 bases at V and 4 bases at J, with 17 bases in the middle. The CDR3 is 14 amino acids. Germline assignment: CDR1 DFQATT and CDR2 SNEGSKA (reference sequence). The CDR3 loop reads CSAPSRVGRETQYF. As DNA, the CDR3 is TGCAGTGCTCCCTCCCGAGTGGGAAGAGAGACCCAGTACTTC.

This clonotype was counted only a few times. The chain employs TRBV29-1 and TRBJ2-7; D uncertain. Trimming shortened V by 2 bases and J by 5 bases, and 16 bases separated the two germline ends. The CDR3 runs to 14 residues. CDR1 is SQVTM and CDR2 is ANQGSEA in the germline V gene. CDR3 DNA sequence: TGCAGCGTTGAAAACCCGGCCGTTTTCAACGAGCAGTACTTC. The encoded protein is CSVENPAVFNEQYF.

The rearrangement links TRBV2 to TRBJ1-4; no firm D call. With 5 bases removed from V and 8 bases from J, the gap between germline ends came to 15 bases. The CDR3 is 14 residues long. Germline V gives CDR1 SNHLY, CDR2 FYNNEI. The DNA of the CDR3 is TGTGCCAGCAGTTCCGCCTCTGGGCCGGAAAAACTGTTTTTT. Encoded protein: CASSSASGPEKLFF.

V gene TRBV10-3 combines with J gene TRBJ1-2; D is possibly TRBD1 (5 bases). Germline CDR1 reads ENHRY; CDR2 reads SYGVKD. The V gene lost 7 bases and the J gene lost 7 bases, with 16 bases spanning the gap. This CDR3 has 13 amino acids. CDR3 nucleotides: TGTGCCATCAACCAGGACATGACAACTGGCTACACCTTC. It is translated as CAINQDMTTGYTF.

J is TRBJ2-7 and V is TRBV9, with 8 bases lining up with TRBD1. This CDR3 has 14 amino acids. V lost 0 bases, J lost 6 bases, and 5 bases stayed unmatched. In germline, CDR1 is SGDLS, CDR2 YYNGEE. The CDR3 DNA reads TGTGCCAGCAGCGTAGCGGGCAGGGGGCGCGAGCAGTACTTC. This encodes CASSVAGRGREQYF.

This clonotype showed up many times. V is TRBV5-1 and J is TRBJ2-6; D gene ambiguous. Germline CDR1 is SGHRS and CDR2 is YFSETQ. The length of the CDR3 is 17 residues. The V and J ends lost 1 base and 0 bases respectively, with 11 bases between them. The DNA of the CDR3 is TGCGCCAGCAGCTTGAAAGTCAGCAACTCTGGGGCCAACGTCCTGACTTTC. It specifies CASSLKVSNSGANVLTF. Supplemented by reference TRBV5-1 and TRBJ2-6, the full variable domain reads KAGVTQTPRYLIKTRGQQVTLSCSPISGHRSVSWYQQTPGQGLQFLFEYFSETQRNKGNFPGRFSGRQFSNSRSEMNVSTLELGDSALYLCASSLKVSNSGANVLTFGAGSRLTVL.

Only a few counts were recorded for this clonotype. V is TRBV5-1 and J is TRBJ2-1; D may be TRBD2 (5 bases). CDR3 length equals 16 residues. Germline CDR1 and CDR2: SGHRS and YFSETQ. V was clipped by 0 bases and J by 0 bases, with 10 bases between them. CDR3 sequence reads: CASSLASTGSYNEQFF. The DNA of the CDR3 is TGCGCCAGCAGCTTGGCTAGCACCGGCTCCTACAATGAGCAGTTCTTC.

The V call is TRBV7-8, the J call TRBJ2-3; D is unresolved. The CDR3 is made up of 14 amino acids. V was cut by 1 base and J by 3 bases, with 8 bases left in between. The germline V gene has CDR1 SGHVS and CDR2 FQNEAQ. The CDR3, as DNA: TGTGCCAGCAGCTTAGTCTGGGAAACAGATACGCAGTATTTT. The encoded protein is CASSLVWETDTQYF.

The CDR3: CASSQDPLAVAKNIQYF. In nucleotides, the CDR3 is TGTGCCAGCAGCCAAGATCCGCTAGCCGTAGCCAAAAACATTCAGTACTTC. V usage is TRBV3-1 and J usage is TRBJ2-4, with D perhaps matching TRBD2 (5 bases). Germline V gene lookup returns CDR1 LGHDT and CDR2 YNNKEL (reference sequence). Trimming took off 0 bases at V and 0 bases at J, with 12 bases between the two ends. CDR3 length: 17 residues.

Only one count was recorded for this clonotype. The rearrangement uses TRBV12-3 or TRBV12-4 and TRBJ2-1; D call uncertain. The CDR3 spans 16 residues. The V gene lost 6 bases and the J gene lost 1 base, with 16 bases spanning the gap. CDR3 amino acids: CASRRLTTPSYNEQFF. CDR3 nucleotide sequence: TGTGCCAGCAGGCGTCTGACCACCCCTTCCTACAATGAGCAGTTCTTC.

In DNA, the CDR3 is TGTGCCAGCAGTGGGGAGCGGGGGAGGACAGATACGCAGTATTTT. Residues: CASSGERGRTDTQYF. This chain uses TRBV2 with TRBJ2-3, with TRBD2 matching over 8 bases. Losses at the gene ends were 4 bases for V and 3 bases for J; bases not matched to a gene: 6. This CDR3 has 15 residues. Germline V lookup: CDR1 SNHLY, CDR2 FYNNEI.

The chain combines TRBV5-1 with TRBJ2-1, with 9 bases lining up with TRBD2. CDR3 length equals 16 residues. Germline trimming cut 3 bases from V and 0 bases from J; bases unmatched to any gene: 4. The germline V gene has CDR1 SGHRS and CDR2 YFSETQ. The chain's CDR3 is CASSSISGSSYNEQFF. In DNA, the CDR3 is TGCGCCAGCAGCTCCATTAGCGGGAGCTCCTACAATGAGCAGTTCTTC.

The sample holds a few counts of this clonotype. The rearrangement links TRBV29-1 to TRBJ2-7; 7 bases agree with TRBD1. The CDR3 length is 14 residues. Losses at the gene ends were 2 bases for V and 3 bases for J; bases not matched to a gene: 7. Germline CDR1 SQVTM, CDR2 ANQGSEA. CDR3 sequence (DNA): TGCAGCGTTGAAAAAGGGGGCGCAGGCTACGAGCAGTACTTC. Residues: CSVEKGGAGYEQYF.

This clonotype showed up just once. V and J are TRBV20-1 and TRBJ2-5; D might be TRBD1 or TRBD2, each matching 5 bases. The length of the CDR3 is 14 residues. V was cut by 0 bases and J by 7 bases, with 15 bases left in between. Germline lookup yields CDR1 DFQATT and CDR2 SNEGSKA (reference sequence). CDR3 region: CSARETRGRSTQYF. The DNA for the CDR3 is TGCAGTGCTAGAGAAACTAGGGGAAGATCGACCCAGTACTTC.

The chain is built from TRBV20-1 and TRBJ2-3; 12 nucleotides agree with TRBD2. Germline V lookup: CDR1 DFQATT, CDR2 SNEGSKA (reference sequence). This CDR3 region has 17 residues. CDR3: CSSKTSGGSSSTDTQYF. The CDR3 DNA follows: TGCTCTTCCAAGACTAGCGGGGGATCCTCTAGCACAGATACGCAGTATTTT.